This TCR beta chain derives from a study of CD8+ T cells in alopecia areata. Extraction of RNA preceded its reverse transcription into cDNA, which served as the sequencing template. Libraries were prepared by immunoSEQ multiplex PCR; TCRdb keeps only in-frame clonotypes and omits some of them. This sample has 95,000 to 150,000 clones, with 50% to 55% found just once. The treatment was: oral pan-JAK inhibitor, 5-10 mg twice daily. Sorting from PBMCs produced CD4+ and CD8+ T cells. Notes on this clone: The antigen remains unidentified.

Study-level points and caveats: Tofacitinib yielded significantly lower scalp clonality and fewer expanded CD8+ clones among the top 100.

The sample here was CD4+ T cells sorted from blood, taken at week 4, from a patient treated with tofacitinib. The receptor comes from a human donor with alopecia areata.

Written as DNA, the CDR3 is TGTGCCAGCAGTCCTCGGGGACAGGGTTCCTATGGCTACACCTTC. It translates to CASSPRGQGSYGYTF. The V and J genes are TRBV27 and TRBJ1-2; 9 bases are shared with TRBD1. J gave up 4 bases and V 5 bases, and 8 bases lay outside the gene matches. CDR3 length: 15 amino acids. Germline V gene data show CDR1 as MNHEY and CDR2 as SMNVEV (reference sequence).